Below, one T cell receptor (beta chain) is given with its context. Its specificity is unknown. Data came from immunoSEQ multiplex PCR; TCRdb stores just in-frame clones and leaves some out. The table has 95,000 to 100,000 clones, less than 85% seen once; the top ten hold approximately 14%. The record originates from a study of T cell responses to AZD1222 COVID-19 vaccine. General observations from the study: Across the whole spike, CD4 TCRs peaked at regions 160-218 and 743-854. Breadth and depth of Spike-specific TCRs rose after two AZD1222 doses.

Germline CDR1 reads SGHNT; CDR2 reads YENEEA. V was clipped by 5 bases and J by 0 bases, with 13 bases between them. The length of the CDR3 is 15 residues. Recipients boosted at about 4 weeks or about 12 weeks are pooled. The chain employs TRBV11-3 and TRBJ1-2; D is unclear. The origin of this receptor is an adult who received the AZD1222 COVID-19 vaccine. The input for sequencing was peripheral blood, taken 28 days after the second AZD1222 dose. For the CDR3, the DNA is TGTGCCAGCAGCCATCGGGCCGCGACTAACTATGGCTACACCTTC. It translates to CASSHRAATNYGYTF.